The sequence of this T cell receptor (beta chain) was determined in a study of T cell clonality in common variable immunodeficiency. Points from the study as a whole: Authors noted CVID clonality's cause needs subpopulation repertoire sequencing. Shared TCRbeta clones were fewer between CVID subjects than controls. Fewer deletions and N-nucleotide insertions were reportedly seen in common variable immunodeficiency TCR beta sequences. CVID subjects showed higher TCRbeta clonality than healthy controls.

Generated by immunoSEQ multiplex PCR, the TCRdb table keeps only in-frame clones and is missing some. This sample comprises more than 65,000 clones, none seen once only. Many counts were recorded for this clone. What it binds is unknown. The read gets to within 3 residues of the CDR3 end, and the germline J gene fills in the rest. The germline CDR1 and CDR2 sequences are GTSNPN and SVGIG (reference sequence). The CDR3 has 15 residues. V lost 3 bases and J lost 7; bases outside the gene matches: 4. The chain carries TRBV30 and TRBJ2-2; 14 nucleotides line up with TRBD2. Sequencing input: peripheral blood mononuclear cells. This clonotype was sampled from a person between 18 and 69 years old in good health. CDR3 in amino acids: CAWRLTSGRVGELFF. The DNA read from the CDR3 is TGTGCCTGGAGATTGACTAGCGGGAGGGTCGGGGAG.